This T cell receptor (beta chain) was retrieved from a study of identical twins. Study-wide points: Twin-shared out-of-frame alpha sequences were enriched for low generation probability. It was cross-sectional statistical analysis, not following the same donors, that the conclusions relied on.

One entry per CDR3 protein results from TCRdb running MiXCR on the 5' RACE reads. The sample contains hundreds of thousands of distinct CDR3 sequences, 5.5% to 6.5% of which appear only once. This clonotype was detected many times. Its antigen remains unidentified. Germline values: CDR1 MDHEN, CDR2 SYDVKM. This CDR3 contains 16 residues. Deletions cut 5 bases from V and 0 bases from J, with 14 bases between. The clonotype originates from a man aged 18 to 35 in good health. This chain connects TRBV28 to TRBJ1-3, with D unresolved. The sequencing sample was made of naive T cells sorted from blood. The CDR3 DNA sequence: TGTGCCAGCAGTCCCCATGGGAAATTCTCTGGAAACACCATATATTTT. Residues: CASSPHGKFSGNTIYF.